This T cell receptor beta chain was sequenced in a study of T cell responses to AZD1222 COVID-19 vaccine (dated by TCRdb to 2020 to 2022). Context from the whole study: AZD1222 recipients given second doses at about 4 weeks or at about 12 weeks were pooled, since spike-specific TCR depth and breadth were not found to differ between the two schedules. Trial participants were enrolled by age into subgroups of 18-55, 56-69 and 70-plus years, and roughly 160, 29 and 62 TCR-sequenced participants, respectively, were included in these subgroups. A total of 233 trial participants underwent TCR sequencing, of whom roughly 210 had received two doses of AZD1222 and approximately 26 had received two doses of the MenACWY control vaccine.

A word on this clone: What antigen it recognizes has not been identified. Nothing much larger sits one base from this clone, and base qualities are not available.

What the time point label conveys for this sample: baseline before first vaccination. The vaccinee samples were drawn from two UK trials, COV001 and COV002, one of which was a single-blind randomized controlled phase 2/3 trial testing AZD1222 (ChAdOx1 nCoV-19) in healthy adults. For TCRbeta chain sequencing, PBMC samples from trial participants were taken at day 0 and at day 28 after the second dose. Overall study outcomes, separate from this receptor: Participants were mostly white British, with more females than males. The authors suggested clonal diversity may have been underestimated. The 56-69-year group was small, and its depth increase did not reach significance, likely because of low power. Because no samples from the day 14 peak response were available, repertoires could be characterized only after the peak T cell response. After two AZD1222 doses, both the breadth and the depth of spike-specific TCRs were significantly higher than at day 0 and than in MenACWY recipients. The vaccine-associated CD4 TCRs covered the entire spike protein, and the dominant responses fell in regions 160-218 and 743-854. Epitopes outside the regions mutated in the B.1.351 and B.1.1.7 variants were reportedly recognized by nearly half of the unique spike-specific TCRs. Only five or six AZD1222 recipients were SARS-CoV-2 seropositive at baseline, limiting conclusions about previously exposed vaccinees.

The CDR3 regions of human TCRbeta chains were subjected to immunosequencing. The original methods were these. TCRs in the repertoires were compared against a reference library of SARS-CoV-2-specific TCRs that had been generated with the MIRA antigen-specificity platform. Breadth was defined as the fraction of unique TCRs that were SARS-CoV-2-associated, and depth was defined as the fraction of total T cells that were SARS-CoV-2-associated. Each spike-specific TCR was assigned to its reactive spike region and to a CD4 or CD8 class using the MIRA data. Log10-transformed breadth and depth values were compared by one-way ANOVA with Sidak's multiple comparisons tests. The table was pulled from immuneACCESS by TCRdb, which kept in-frame rearrangements only. Such tables lose some clones; where checked, under half of the loss comes from unresolved V genes, and the rest has no known cause. V, J and clone size are taken as reported in that table, and D and trimming were inferred from the DNA itself. The sample includes roughly 120,000 clones, with roughly 88% observed a single time. The ten largest make up roughly 6.2% of the sample.

CDR1 and CDR2 were assigned from the germline V gene as SGHTA and FQGNSA. After removal of 6 bases from V and 2 bases from J, the junction retains 3 bases not matched to a gene. From the cysteine up to the phenylalanine, the CDR3 has a length of 13 residues. The CDR3 DNA has 39 bases and is translated from base 1. The TCR was taken from an adult in good health. This receptor chain uses TRBV7-2 and TRBJ1-1; 7 central nucleotides agree with TRBD1. The material sequenced was peripheral blood, taken on day 0 of AZD1222 vaccination. The DNA sequence is given as TGTGCCAGCAGACTAGGGGGCAACACTGAAGCTTTCTTT. Translated, it gives CASRLGGNTEAFF.